This TCR beta chain was retrieved from a study of T cells after yellow fever vaccination. Only a few counts were recorded for this clonotype. Template switching by 5'RACE produced TCR cDNA, adding a universal primer site and UMIs. TCRdb re-derived calls from the 5' RACE reads in MiXCR, one entry per CDR3 protein. The profile shows 250,000 or so distinct CDR3 sequences, around 6.7% of them singletons. This receptor was identified in a man aged 25 to 45 who received the YFV17D yellow fever vaccine. The sequenced sample was CD4+ T cells sorted from PBMCs, obtained on the day of the yellow fever booster vaccination.

The CDR3 loop reads CSARDPPSGKTAFYEQYF. The CDR3 DNA reads as TGCAGTGCTAGAGACCCCCCTAGCGGGAAGACGGCCTTCTACGAGCAGTACTTC. V is TRBV20-1 and J is TRBJ2-7, with 9 bases fitting TRBD2. V was clipped by 0 bases and J by 3 bases; unmatched bases: 15. Per germline, CDR1 DFQATT and CDR2 SNEGSKA (reference sequence). This CDR3 spans 18 amino acids.